The text below deals with one T cell receptor (beta chain). This entry comes from a study of cytomegalovirus exposure and HLA in healthy donors. Germline-derived CDR1 and CDR2 are ENHRY and SYGVKD. Trimming stripped 0 bases from V and 6 bases from J, with 15 bases between. The CDR3 runs 15 residues. In the PCR, 60 Vbeta and 13 Jbeta primers were used. Only in-frame clones appear in the TCRdb table, and some are missing; sequencing was by immunoSEQ multiplex PCR. The sample consists of around 130,000 clones, around 8.5% of them appearing once. The source is a middle-aged man in good health and CMV-seronegative. The sequenced sample was PBMCs. The V call is TRBV10-3, the J call TRBJ2-7; weak D call: TRBD1 (6 bases). The CDR3 nucleotides are TGTGCCATCAGTGAGTCGGGGGCCTCGTCGGTCGAGCAGTACTTC. Its translation: CAISESGASSVEQYF.